The 18 T cell receptor beta chains listed next were all sequenced from one sample in a study of glioma-infiltrating T cells after dendritic cell vaccination. Time point denoted: after dendritic cell vaccination, including at tumor progression/relapse. Here immunoSEQ multiplex PCR was the method, and the copy in TCRdb shows in-frame clones only, minus some. The sample holds more than 45,000 clones, roughly 80% seen once. The sequencing used blood, collected after dendritic cell vaccination. These TCRs come from a human donor with glioblastoma.

This clone was observed a single time. This sequence joins TRBV7-6 and TRBJ2-7, with TRBD2 matching 10 bases. Germline-derived CDR1 and CDR2 are SGHVS and FNYEAQ. Losses at the gene ends were 5 bases for V and 7 bases for J; bases not matched to a gene: 20. CDR3 length: 18 residues. CDR3 region: CASSPSGGALELNREQYF. The CDR3 DNA reads as TGTGCCAGCAGCCCGAGCGGGGGGGCCCTCGAACTCAATCGGGAGCAGTACTTC.

The chain joins TRBV7-9 to TRBJ2-7; no reliable D call. Trimming shortened V by 0 bases and J by 2 bases, and 5 bases separated the two germline ends. Germline V lookup: CDR1 SEHNR, CDR2 FQNEAQ (reference sequence). The CDR3 totals 13 residues. The CDR3 nucleotides are TGTGCCAGCAGCTTAGCCCCAACCTACGAGCAGTACTTC. It encodes CASSLAPTYEQYF.

The chain joins TRBV4-2 to TRBJ2-3; 12 nucleotides agree with TRBD2. With 0 bases clipped from V and 0 bases from J, the junction kept 1 base outside the gene matches. This CDR3 is 17 amino acids long. CDR1 is LGHNA and CDR2 is YNFKEQ in the germline V gene. CDR3 in amino acids: CASSQDGTSGSTDTQYF. The CDR3 DNA reads as TGTGCCAGCAGCCAAGATGGGACTAGCGGGAGCACAGATACGCAGTATTTT.

V is TRBV29-1 and J is TRBJ2-4; D is undetermined. The CDR3 sequence is 13 residues long. The germline V gene has CDR1 SQVTM and CDR2 ANQGSEA. Trimming removed 7 bases from V and 9 bases from J, with 19 bases in between. Here the CDR3 reads CSARSAPSGIQYF. CDR3 sequence (DNA): TGCAGCGCCAGGTCGGCACCCTCCGGCATTCAGTACTTC.

The rearrangement joins TRBV27 to TRBJ1-1; D may be TRBD1 (6 bases). Germline V gene lookup returns CDR1 MNHEY and CDR2 SMNVEV (reference sequence). V lost 2 bases, J lost 6 bases, and 16 bases lay in between. This CDR3 contains 15 residues. The CDR3 bases are TGTGCCAGCAGTTTAGTTGCTGGGGGGGCTTCTGAAGCTTTCTTT. Translated, it gives CASSLVAGGASEAFF.

The CDR3 reads CASSPGGAYSYGYTF. The CDR3, as DNA: TGTGCCAGCTCACCGGGAGGGGCGTACTCCTATGGCTACACCTTC. This rearrangement joins TRBV18 to TRBJ1-2; TRBD1 might be the D (5 bases). Deletions cut 3 bases from V and 4 bases from J, with 15 bases between. CDR3 length: 15 amino acids. Per germline, CDR1 KGHSH and CDR2 LQKENI.

The rearrangement links TRBV15 to TRBJ1-5; D may be TRBD1 (6 bases). Trimming removed 1 base at V and 3 bases at J, with 13 bases between. CDR1 and CDR2 (germline): LNHNV, YYDKDF (reference sequence). The CDR3 loop spans 16 amino acids. The CDR3, as DNA: TGTGCCACCAGCAGAGGATCCCGGGACAACAATCAGCCCCAGCATTTT. Its protein is CATSRGSRDNNQPQHF.

The rearrangement joins TRBV7-6 to TRBJ2-7; 13 bases line up with TRBD2. V lost 5 bases to trimming and J lost 7 bases; unmatched junction nucleotides: 14. Germline-derived CDR1 and CDR2 are SGHVS and FNYEAQ. The CDR3 spans 17 residues. CDR3 coding DNA: TGTGCCAGCAGCATAGTACCTCAAACTAGCGGGGGGGCGGAGCAGTACTTC. Translated: CASSIVPQTSGGAEQYF.

The rearrangement joins TRBV11-2 to TRBJ2-7, with 12 nucleotides matching TRBD2. Germline CDR1 and CDR2: SGHAT and FQNNGV. V dropped 6 bases and J dropped 4; count of bases not matched to a gene: 7. CDR3 length: 15 residues. The CDR3 spells CASSPTSGGTYEQYF. The CDR3 DNA sequence: TGTGCCAGCAGTCCTACTAGCGGGGGGACTTACGAGCAGTACTTC.

This clone has a single count. The chain carries TRBV5-1 and TRBJ2-2; the match to TRBD1 covers 10 bases. Losses at the gene ends were 4 bases for V and 7 bases for J; bases not matched to a gene: 7. The CDR3 runs 15 residues. From germline, CDR1 is SGHRS and CDR2 YFSETQ. The CDR3: CASSARQGAVGELFF. The CDR3 DNA follows: TGCGCCAGCAGCGCTAGACAGGGGGCCGTCGGGGAGCTGTTTTTT.

The chain recombines TRBV30 with TRBJ2-7; tentative D call: TRBD1 (5 bases). This CDR3 spans 11 amino acids. Germline V gene data show CDR1 as GTSNPN and CDR2 as SVGIG (reference sequence). V was cut by 0 bases and J by 9 bases, with 9 bases left in between. CDR3 loop: CAWSVQALQYF. The CDR3 coding sequence is TGTGCCTGGAGTGTACAGGCCCTGCAGTACTTC.

The J gene is TRBJ1-1, the V gene TRBV25-1; tentative D call: TRBD1 (5 bases). The CDR3 contains 14 residues. Trimming took 4 bases from V and 1 from J, leaving 10 bases between them. Looked up from germline, CDR1 is MGHDK and CDR2 is SYGVNS. The CDR3 nucleotides are TGTGCCAGCAGTGCCGCGGGGGAGAACACTGAAGCTTTCTTT. The encoded protein is CASSAAGENTEAFF.

V is TRBV4-1 and J is TRBJ2-1, with 7 bases lining up with TRBD1. Germline trimming cut 3 bases from V and 3 bases from J; bases unmatched to any gene: 11. The CDR3 has 17 amino acids. In germline, CDR1 is MGHRA, CDR2 YSYEKL. The CDR3 reads CASSQILTGMNYNEQFF. CDR3 nucleotides: TGCGCCAGCAGCCAGATATTGACAGGGATGAACTACAATGAGCAGTTCTTC.

This sequence joins TRBV5-8 and TRBJ1-3; no clear D gene. CDR1 and CDR2 (germline): SGHTS, YDEGEE. The CDR3 is made up of 19 amino acids. V lost 2 bases and J lost 4, with 25 bases in between. DNA for the CDR3: TGTGCCAGCAGCTTTATGGTCCGCCTCATCCCGCTGAGAGGAAACACCATATATTTT. Protein: CASSFMVRLIPLRGNTIYF.

The chain links TRBV7-9 to TRBJ2-7, with 8 bases identical to TRBD1. V was clipped by 5 bases and J by 2 bases; unmatched bases: 5. Germline CDR1 and CDR2: SEHNR and FQNEAQ (reference sequence). The CDR3 consists of 14 residues. The CDR3 reads CASSPPDRAYEQYF. The CDR3, as DNA: TGTGCCAGCAGCCCTCCGGACAGGGCCTACGAGCAGTACTTC.

V gene TRBV9 combines with J gene TRBJ1-2; 8 bases line up with TRBD1. This CDR3 has 15 amino acids. Germline V gene data show CDR1 as SGDLS and CDR2 as YYNGEE. The junction had 10 bases not matched to a gene; V was cut back by 4 bases and J by 5 bases. The CDR3 DNA sequence: TGTGCCAGCAGCATAACAGGGGGAGCTGGTTATGGCTACACCTTC. It codes for CASSITGGAGYGYTF.

The chain is built from TRBV7-2 and TRBJ2-1; 13 bases fit TRBD2. Trimming took 5 bases from V and 7 from J; bases not matched to a gene: 5. The CDR3 totals 15 residues. Germline V gene lookup returns CDR1 SGHTA and CDR2 FQGNSA. The CDR3 region has the DNA TGTGCCAGCAGCCCCGGACTAGCGGGGGTGAATGAGCAGTTCTTC. Encoded protein: CASSPGLAGVNEQFF. The variable domain in full, completed from reference TRBV7-2 and TRBJ2-1, reads GAGVSQSPSNKVTEKGKDVELRCDPISGHTALYWYRQSLGQGLEFLIYFQGNSAPDKSGLPSDRFSAERTGGSVSTLTIQRTQQEDSAVYLCASSPGLAGVNEQFFGPGTRLTVL.

The chain employs TRBV6-5 and TRBJ1-1, with D possibly TRBD1 on 5 matching bases. Germline V gives CDR1 MNHEY, CDR2 SVGAGI. The CDR3 is 15 amino acids. V lost 4 bases and J lost 0, with 12 bases in between. CDR3 sequence reads: CASSSLGGMNTEAFF. CDR3 DNA sequence: TGTGCCAGCAGTTCCCTTGGGGGGATGAACACTGAAGCTTTCTTT.